There are a few counts of the clone carrying this T cell receptor beta chain. Its specificity is not known. The sample is drawn from a study of T cells in localized non-small cell lung cancer. Findings and limits, study-wide: Sequencing was limited to one tumor region, leaving the possibility of heterogeneity open.

The table came from immunoSEQ multiplex PCR; TCRdb's copy has only in-frame clones and leaves some out. The sample yields roughly 39,000 clones, around 79% seen once. The CDR3 has 11 amino acids. V was shortened by 4 bases and J by 10 bases, with 10 bases between the two germline ends. Per the germline V gene, CDR1 is SNHLY and CDR2 is FYNNEI. This clonotype originated in a woman aged 35 to 75 with stage II squamous cell lung carcinoma. The rearrangement joins TRBV2 to TRBJ1-1; D gene ambiguous. The specimen comprised PBMCs, sampled before any cancer treatment. The CDR3 loop is CASSGDVAAFF. The CDR3 nucleotides are TGTGCCAGCAGTGGTGACGTGGCAGCTTTCTTT.